Listed here are 20 T cell receptor beta chains from one sample, sequenced in a study of Ad26.COV2.S vaccination and SARS-CoV-2 variants. Treatment meaning: some 20 received Ad26.COV2.S at low or high dose, single or two shots; five or six received placebo; per-sample allocation not given. Day 63 after the first vaccine or placebo injection was the time point for sampling. The method was immunoSEQ multiplex PCR; TCRdb's version includes in-frame clones alone and lacks a portion of them. The sample holds about 430,000 clones, 80% to 95% seen once. The sequencing here drew on peripheral blood, taken in a trial of Ad26.COV2.S vaccine versus placebo. The receptors were gathered from a person aged 18-60 years who received the Ad26.COV2.S COVID-19 vaccine or a placebo.

CDR3 nucleotides: TGTGCCAGCAGCTCTACGCTCGTTAGGGGAGGGCATGGCTACACCTTC. Translating it yields CASSSTLVRGGHGYTF. The genes are TRBV11-2 and TRBJ1-2; TRBD1 might be the D (5 bases). Trimming took off 4 bases at V and 6 bases at J, with 21 bases between the two ends. The CDR3 totals 16 residues. The germline V gene encodes CDR1 SGHAT and CDR2 FQNNGV.

The V gene is TRBV10-3, the J gene TRBJ2-1; D gene unclear. There are 12 residues in the CDR3. Germline V gene sequence: CDR1 ENHRY, CDR2 SYGVKD. The germline V and J ends were trimmed by 2 bases and 10 bases, with 9 bases remaining between them. CDR3 amino acids: CAISELRQEQFF. CDR3 sequence (DNA): TGTGCCATCAGTGAGCTTAGACAAGAGCAGTTCTTC.

This sequence joins TRBV9 and TRBJ1-1, with D unresolved. Germline V lookup: CDR1 SGDLS, CDR2 YYNGEE. The CDR3 is 15 residues long. V was cut by 0 bases and J by 2 bases, with 11 bases left in between. The CDR3 DNA reads as TGTGCCAGCAGCGTAGGGCCCGCCACTAACACTGAAGCTTTCTTT. Its translation: CASSVGPATNTEAFF.

The V gene is TRBV10-1, the J gene TRBJ1-1; TRBD1 agrees at 7 bases. This CDR3 has 16 amino acids. Germline CDR1 and CDR2: WNHNN and SYGVQD (reference sequence). V lost 4 bases and J lost 0; bases outside the gene matches: 8. CDR3 in amino acids: CASSAGTADLNTEAFF. Written as DNA, the CDR3 is TGCGCCAGCAGTGCTGGGACAGCAGATTTGAACACTGAAGCTTTCTTT.

This chain joins TRBV11-2 and TRBJ1-5; 11 bases are a match to TRBD1. CDR1 and CDR2 from the germline V gene are SGHAT and FQNNGV. The CDR3 runs to 15 residues. V lost 5 bases and J lost 7; bases outside the gene matches: 7. This chain's CDR3 is CASSPRGTGGQPQHF. CDR3 nucleotide sequence: TGTGCCAGCAGCCCAAGGGGGACAGGGGGACAGCCCCAGCATTTT.

The chain is built from TRBV30 and TRBJ1-2; D is ambiguous. Deletions cut 0 bases from V and 2 bases from J, with 10 bases between. There are 14 residues in the CDR3. Germline V lookup: CDR1 GTSNPN, CDR2 SVGIG (reference sequence). Here the CDR3 reads CAWSVLSENYGYTF. CDR3 sequence (DNA): TGTGCCTGGAGTGTACTGTCTGAAAACTATGGCTACACCTTC.

This clone was seen only once. CDR3 sequence reads: CASSFSGFDGELFF. Written as DNA, the CDR3 is TGTGCCAGCAGTTTTTCGGGTTTTGACGGGGAGCTGTTTTTT. The rearrangement links TRBV28 to TRBJ2-2; D remains unclear. The CDR3 consists of 14 residues. CDR1 and CDR2 (germline): MDHEN, SYDVKM. Trimming removed 3 bases from V and 7 bases from J, with 12 bases in between.

The rearrangement uses TRBV5-4 and TRBJ2-7, with unresolved D. Trimming took 4 bases from V and 5 from J, leaving 13 bases between them. CDR3 size: 13 residues. Germline lookup yields CDR1 SGHNT and CDR2 YYREEE (reference sequence). The CDR3 here is CASSKDSYDEQYF. CDR3 in DNA: TGTGCCAGCAGCAAAGACTCCTACGACGAGCAGTACTTC.

The gene calls are TRBV6-5 and TRBJ1-5; tentatively, D is TRBD1 (6 bases). V shed 6 bases and J shed 7 bases, with 16 bases lying between them. CDR1 is MNHEY, CDR2 SVGAGI, per germline. The CDR3 contains 14 residues. CDR3 in amino acids: CASSLDSEYQPQHF. In nucleotides, the CDR3 is TGTGCCAGCAGCCTGGACAGTGAGTACCAGCCCCAGCATTTT.

The chain is built from TRBV2 and TRBJ1-1; D might be TRBD1 (5 bases). The germline V and J ends were trimmed by 3 bases and 10 bases, with 15 bases remaining between them. The CDR3 loop spans 13 amino acids. From germline, CDR1 is SNHLY and CDR2 FYNNEI. CDR3: CASSDTTVIGAFF. The CDR3 coding sequence is TGTGCCAGCAGTGATACGACAGTTATTGGAGCTTTCTTT.

The V and J genes are TRBV6-2 or TRBV6-3 and TRBJ2-3, with D perhaps matching TRBD2 (5 bases). The CDR3 extends over 14 amino acids. From germline, CDR1 is MNHEY and CDR2 SVGEGT. V shed 5 bases and J shed 1 base, with 10 bases lying between them. The CDR3 is CASSTRTRTDTQYF. DNA for the CDR3: TGTGCCAGCAGTACCCGGACTCGCACAGATACGCAGTATTTT.

In the case of this clone: Other DNA sequences of this sample code for an identical CDR3. V and J are TRBV5-4 and TRBJ2-1, with TRBD2 matching over 11 bases. CDR1 is SGHNT and CDR2 is YYREEE in the germline V gene (reference sequence). This CDR3 is built from 15 residues. The junction had 2 bases not matched to a gene; V was cut back by 2 bases and J by 4 bases. CDR3 loop: CASSFGTSGYNEQFF. In DNA form, the CDR3 reads TGTGCCAGCAGCTTCGGGACTAGCGGATACAATGAGCAGTTCTTC.

CDR3 sequence: CASSLLVPGNEQYF. The DNA of the CDR3 is TGTGCCAGCAGTTTACTAGTTCCCGGGAACGAGCAGTACTTC. The chain links TRBV6-5 to TRBJ2-7; possibly TRBD2 for D (5 bases). Between the trimmed V and J ends, which lost 4 bases and 5 bases, there was a span of 15 bases. CDR3 length equals 14 residues. Germline V gene lookup returns CDR1 MNHEY and CDR2 SVGAGI.

The chain links TRBV6-2 or TRBV6-3 to TRBJ1-5, with a weak D call TRBD1 (5 bases). Germline CDR1 and CDR2: MNHEY and SVGEGT. The CDR3 has 13 amino acids. V lost 6 bases to trimming and J lost 7 bases, with 13 bases between them. The CDR3 sequence is CASSRVGDQPQHF. The CDR3, as DNA: TGTGCCAGCAGCCGCGTTGGGGACCAGCCCCAGCATTTT.

The gene calls are TRBV10-3 and TRBJ2-2, with D uncertain. CDR1 and CDR2 (germline): ENHRY, SYGVKD. The CDR3 sequence is 14 residues long. The ends were cut back, 6 bases at V and 4 bases at J, with 12 bases in the middle. In nucleotides, the CDR3 is TGTGCCATCAGGCCTTCTGACGGCACCGGGGAGCTGTTTTTT. Protein product: CAIRPSDGTGELFF.

The chain recombines TRBV27 with TRBJ2-3; D could derive from TRBD1 or TRBD2 (5 bases each). The germline gives CDR1 MNHEY, CDR2 SMNVEV (reference sequence). Trimming removed 1 base from V and 0 bases from J, with 11 bases in between. CDR3 length equals 16 residues. The CDR3 sequence: CASSLYEGISTDTQYF. The CDR3 DNA reads as TGTGCCAGCAGTTTATATGAGGGGATTAGCACAGATACGCAGTATTTT.

A single count supports this clone. The chain joins TRBV4-2 to TRBJ2-1, with D possibly matching TRBD2 (6 bases). The V gene's germline CDR1 is LGHNA and CDR2 YNFKEQ. The CDR3 length is 13 residues. The germline V and J ends were trimmed by 4 bases and 10 bases, with 14 bases remaining between them. As DNA, the CDR3 is TGTGCCAGCAGCCGGATACTAGCTTCCGAGCAGTTCTTC. It is translated as CASSRILASEQFF.

V gene TRBV27 combines with J gene TRBJ2-7; 7 nucleotides line up with TRBD1. Looked up from germline, CDR1 is MNHEY and CDR2 is SMNVEV (reference sequence). V was clipped by 5 bases and J by 2 bases; unmatched bases: 12. The CDR3 covers 16 residues. Here the CDR3 reads CASSLPTGPPPYEQYF. In DNA, the CDR3 is TGTGCCAGCAGTCTCCCGACAGGGCCCCCTCCCTACGAGCAGTACTTC.

V and J are TRBV7-9 and TRBJ1-2; D gene ambiguous. Trimming cost V 1 base and J 6 bases, with 12 bases left between them. Germline values: CDR1 SEHNR, CDR2 FQNEAQ (reference sequence). CDR3 size: 14 residues. Here the CDR3 DNA reads TGTGCCAGCAGCTTAGGGGCCGGGGTAGATGGCTACACCTTC. Its protein is CASSLGAGVDGYTF.

The chain has TRBV7-9 and TRBJ2-5, with no clear D. The CDR3 runs 17 residues. The germline CDR1 and CDR2 sequences are SEHNR and FQNEAQ (reference sequence). With 0 bases removed from V and 0 bases from J, the gap between germline ends came to 14 bases. The CDR3 sequence: CASSLASLQLNQETQYF. The CDR3 bases are TGTGCCAGCAGCTTAGCCTCCTTACAACTCAACCAAGAGACCCAGTACTTC. Full variable domain (missing parts from reference TRBV7-9 and TRBJ2-5): DTGVSQNPRHKITKRGQNVTFRCDPISEHNRLYWYRQTLGQGPEFLTYFQNEAQLEKSRLLSDRFSAERPKGSFSTLEIQRTEQGDSAMYLCASSLASLQLNQETQYFGPGTRLLVL.